A single sample gave rise to the 23 T cell receptor beta chains below, sequenced in a study of T-cell reconstitution after alpha-beta-depleted transplantation in children. Preparation of the TCRbeta library was carried out with unique molecular identifiers. TCRdb fed the PCR reads into MiXCR, producing one record per CDR3 protein. The sample contains some 530,000 distinct CDR3 sequences, roughly an eighth of which appear only once. Here the sequenced sample was PBMCs from the stem cell graft donor, taken from the stem cell graft. The receptors here all came from a human donor who donated a stem cell graft to a child with combined immunodeficiency.

This clonotype has a handful of counts. The V gene is TRBV6-1, the J gene TRBJ1-6; 7 bases are shared with TRBD1. Per germline, CDR1 MNHNS and CDR2 SASEGT. CDR3 length: 16 amino acids. J lost 14 bases, V lost 6 bases, and 19 bases had no gene match. This CDR3 reads CASSFGTVELDEALHF. Written as DNA, the CDR3 is TGTGCCAGCAGCTTCGGGACAGTGGAGTTGGATGAGGCCCTCCACTTT.

The rearrangement links TRBV11-3 to TRBJ2-6, with D unresolved. There are 13 residues in the CDR3. CDR1 and CDR2 from the germline V gene are SGHNT and YENEEA. V shed 0 bases and J shed 6 bases, with 3 bases lying between them. CDR3 sequence: CASSLDLANVLTF. In nucleotides, the CDR3 is TGTGCCAGCAGCTTAGATCTGGCCAACGTCCTGACTTTC.

This clonotype was seen at least ten times. The chain links TRBV29-1 to TRBJ2-1; D perhaps matches TRBD1 (5 bases). CDR1 is SQVTM and CDR2 is ANQGSEA in the germline V gene. Trimming cost V 4 bases and J 7 bases, with 11 bases left between them. This CDR3 region has 12 residues. For the CDR3, the DNA is TGCAGCGTTGCCAGGGATGGAAATGAGCAGTTCTTC. Its translation is CSVARDGNEQFF.

The chain has TRBV21-1 and TRBJ2-7. TRBV21-1 is an annotated pseudogene. The CDR3 has 13 amino acids. The CDR3, as DNA: TGTGCCAGCAGCCCTCTTGACCGCTACGAGCAGTACTTC. Amino acid sequence: CASSPLDRYEQYF.

V usage is TRBV10-3 and J usage is TRBJ2-1; no clear D. The V end was cut by 5 bases, the J end by 3 bases, with 17 bases between. CDR3 length equals 16 residues. CDR1 ENHRY and CDR2 SYGVKD come from the germline V gene. Here the CDR3 DNA reads TGTGCCATCAGTTCCTATAGTATGACAAACTACAATGAGCAGTTCTTC. It encodes CAISSYSMTNYNEQFF.

This clonotype occurred a few times. V gene TRBV27 combines with J gene TRBJ1-1, with 8 bases lining up with TRBD1. Germline CDR1 is MNHEY and CDR2 is SMNVEV (reference sequence). V gave up 10 bases and J gave up 3 bases; unmatched junction bases: 7. The length of the CDR3 is 13 residues. DNA for the CDR3: TGTGCCACCCAGGGGGCTGGGTACACTGAAGCTTTCTTT. This translates into CATQGAGYTEAFF.

V and J are TRBV29-1 and TRBJ2-7; TRBD2 agrees at 7 bases. Germline assignment: CDR1 SQVTM and CDR2 ANQGSEA. This CDR3 has 12 residues. Trimming removed 4 bases from V and 4 bases from J; junction bases left unmatched: 4. The CDR3 reads CSVGEGGYEQYF. CDR3 DNA: TGCAGCGTTGGGGAGGGAGGGTACGAGCAGTACTTC.

V gene TRBV7-2 combines with J gene TRBJ2-3; the match to TRBD2 covers 11 bases. The germline V gene encodes CDR1 SGHTA and CDR2 FQGNSA. This CDR3 region has 14 residues. V shed 5 bases and J 7 bases; nucleotides not matched to a gene: 5. DNA for the CDR3: TGTGCCAGCAGCGTTAGCGGGAGGGCCAATACGCAGTATTTT. It is translated as CASSVSGRANTQYF. Full variable domain (rest looked up from reference TRBV7-2 and TRBJ2-3): GAGVSQSPSNKVTEKGKDVELRCDPISGHTALYWYRQSLGQGLEFLIYFQGNSAPDKSGLPSDRFSAERTGGSVSTLTIQRTQQEDSAVYLCASSVSGRANTQYFGPGTRLTVL.

This clonotype was observed a few times. This chain links TRBV5-6 with TRBJ2-7; TRBD2 agrees at 10 bases. With 0 bases clipped from V and 6 bases from J, the junction kept 3 bases outside the gene matches. The CDR3 spans 14 residues. Germline V gives CDR1 SGHDT, CDR2 YYEEEE. The CDR3 loop is CASSLGLAGVEQYF. The CDR3 DNA sequence: TGTGCCAGCAGCTTGGGGCTAGCGGGAGTCGAGCAGTACTTC. Combining the CDR3 with reference TRBV5-6 and TRBJ2-7 gives the whole variable domain DAGVTQSPTHLIKTRGQQVTLRCSPKSGHDTVSWYQQALGQGPQFIFQYYEEEERQRGNFPDRFSGHQFPNYSSELNVNALLLGDSALYLCASSLGLAGVEQYFGPGTRLTVT.

About this clonotype itself: A read error may account for a junction end that differs from germline. V usage is TRBV10-3 and J usage is TRBJ2-4; 7 nucleotides match TRBD1. There are 14 residues in the CDR3. Germline V CDR1 and CDR2: ENHRY, SYGVKD. The CDR3 is CAIGEGDSYDIQYF. The CDR3 nucleotides are TGTGCCATCGGTGAGGGGGACAGCTACGACATTCAGTACTTC.

The V gene is TRBV4-2, the J gene TRBJ1-2, with TRBD1 identical over 8 bases. The germline CDR1 and CDR2 sequences are LGHNA and YNFKEQ. The length of the CDR3 is 15 residues. J was trimmed by 1 base and V by 3 bases; bases with no gene match: 4. CDR3 protein: CASSQGQVNNYGYTF. The CDR3 DNA reads as TGTGCCAGCAGCCAGGGACAGGTTAATAACTATGGCTACACCTTC.

J is TRBJ2-2 and V is TRBV5-5; D possibly matches TRBD1 or TRBD2 (5 bases each). Germline CDR1 reads SGHKS; CDR2 reads YYEKEE (reference sequence). V was clipped by 4 bases and J by 12 bases, with 16 bases between them. This CDR3 comprises 13 residues. DNA for the CDR3: TGTGCCAGCAGCGTACCGGGGCCGGGAAAGCTGTTTTTT. This encodes CASSVPGPGKLFF.

This clonotype has only a few counts. The gene calls are TRBV3-1 and TRBJ2-1, with 8 bases lining up with TRBD2. The germline V gene has CDR1 LGHDT and CDR2 YNNKEL (reference sequence). V trimming: 1 base; J trimming: 2 bases; junction bases outside the gene matches: 7. The CDR3 runs 17 residues. In nucleotides, the CDR3 is TGTGCCAGCAGCCAAGGTGGCCCACTAGCGGCCTACAATGAGCAGTTCTTC. Encoded protein: CASSQGGPLAAYNEQFF.

The genes are TRBV6-2 or TRBV6-3 and TRBJ2-3, with 7 nucleotides matching TRBD1. Germline V lookup: CDR1 MNHEY, CDR2 SVGEGT. The CDR3 has 15 residues. J gave up 1 base and V 6 bases, and 7 bases lay outside the gene matches. CDR3 nucleotides: TGTGCCAGCAGAACAGGGGTAGGAGGCACAGATACGCAGTATTTT. This sequence encodes CASRTGVGGTDTQYF.

This clonotype was counted many times. The V gene is TRBV6-2 or TRBV6-3, the J gene TRBJ2-2, with D perhaps matching TRBD2 (5 bases). The germline CDR1 and CDR2 sequences are MNHEY and SVGEGT. Trimming stripped 5 bases from V and 4 bases from J, with 11 bases between. The CDR3 loop spans 14 amino acids. The CDR3 nucleotides read TGTGCCAGCAGTCTCCAGGACTTCACCGGGGAGCTGTTTTTT. Its protein is CASSLQDFTGELFF.

This chain joins TRBV30 and TRBJ2-7; possibly TRBD1 or TRBD2 for D (5 bases each). CDR3 size: 12 residues. The germline V gene has CDR1 GTSNPN and CDR2 SVGIG (reference sequence). Trimming removed 0 bases at V and 9 bases at J, with 12 bases between. In nucleotides, the CDR3 is TGTGCCTGGAGTGTATGGGGACGTGGGCAGTACTTC. It yields the protein CAWSVWGRGQYF. Based on the CDR3 plus reference TRBV30 and TRBJ2-7, the full variable domain is SQTIHQWPATLVQPVGSPLSLECTVEGTSNPNLYWYRQAAGRGLQLLFYSVGIGQISSEVPQNLSASRPQDRQFILSSKKLLLSDSGFYLCAWSVWGRGQYFGPGTRLTVT.

This clonotype was counted between two and nine times. J is TRBJ2-3 and V is TRBV29-1; possible D gene TRBD1, 6 bases. Germline loops: CDR1 SQVTM, CDR2 ANQGSEA. The CDR3 is 14 residues long. Trimming left V 6 bases short and J 5 bases short, with 18 bases between. The chain's CDR3 is CSVRQGPAGDTQYF. DNA for the CDR3: TGCAGCGTCAGGCAGGGGCCTGCGGGAGATACGCAGTATTTT.

This clonotype was seen a handful of times. This chain connects TRBV29-1 to TRBJ2-1, with unresolved D. Germline loops: CDR1 SQVTM, CDR2 ANQGSEA. CDR3 size: 11 residues. Trimming stripped 8 bases from V and 0 bases from J, with 5 bases between. CDR3 region: CSSDSYNEQFF. CDR3 nucleotides: TGCAGCTCCGACTCCTACAATGAGCAGTTCTTC.

The rearrangement uses TRBV12-3 or TRBV12-4 and TRBJ2-3; weak D call: TRBD2 (6 bases). The V end was cut by 6 bases, the J end by 2 bases, with 21 bases between. The CDR3 spans 17 residues. The CDR3 is CASRGDNRDLPTDTQYF. For the CDR3, the DNA is TGTGCCAGCAGGGGGGATAACCGGGACTTACCCACAGATACGCAGTATTTT.

This clonotype was counted between two and nine times. The chain joins TRBV9 to TRBJ1-4; D unresolved. V was clipped by 4 bases and J by 3 bases, with 16 bases between them. There are 16 residues in the CDR3. Germline CDR1 and CDR2: SGDLS and YYNGEE. The DNA for the CDR3 is TGTGCCAGCAGCCCCGGCCTGAGGGTTGCTAATGAAAAACTGTTTTTT. Protein sequence: CASSPGLRVANEKLFF.

This clonotype was observed a few times. The chain uses TRBV11-3 and TRBJ2-1; D unclear. The CDR3 is 16 residues long. Deletions cut 2 bases from V and 3 bases from J, with 14 bases between. Germline values: CDR1 SGHNT, CDR2 YENEEA. The CDR3 sequence is CASSLHIVKDYNEQFF. The CDR3 DNA reads TGTGCCAGCAGCTTACACATCGTCAAGGACTACAATGAGCAGTTCTTC.

The chain recombines TRBV11-2 with TRBJ2-7; a weak D match, TRBD1 (6 bases). Deletions cut 0 bases from V and 2 bases from J, with 11 bases between. The CDR3 has 15 amino acids. Germline-derived CDR1 and CDR2 are SGHAT and FQNNGV. The CDR3 DNA reads TGTGCCAGCAGCTTAGATTGGGACAATACCTACGAGCAGTACTTC. Translation gives CASSLDWDNTYEQYF.

This clonotype came up many times. The J gene is TRBJ2-1, the V gene TRBV7-9, with 12 nucleotides matching TRBD1. There are 15 residues in the CDR3. V gave up 4 bases and J gave up 6 bases; unmatched junction bases: 4. Looked up from germline, CDR1 is SEHNR and CDR2 is FQNEAQ (reference sequence). The CDR3 spells CASSSGTGGVNEQFF. The CDR3, as DNA: TGTGCCAGCAGCTCCGGGACAGGGGGCGTCAATGAGCAGTTCTTC.